Sequencing of this TCR beta chain was carried out in a study of T cell changes during pregnancy in multiple sclerosis. TCRdb's copy holds only in-frame clones and misses some; the assay was immunoSEQ multiplex PCR. This sample has around 52,000 clones, with around 87% found just once. Material: peripheral blood from another person, used as feeder cells. The TCR comes from a human donor whose cells served as feeder cells for cultures in a pregnancy study.

The CDR3 is CASGLVLDRNQPQHF. DNA for the CDR3: TGTGCTAGTGGTTTGGTACTCGACAGGAATCAGCCCCAGCATTTT. The rearrangement links TRBV12-5 to TRBJ1-5, with D possibly matching TRBD1 (6 bases). CDR1 and CDR2 (germline): LGHNT, FRNRAP. The CDR3 loop spans 15 amino acids. Trimming cost V 0 bases and J 4 bases, with 10 bases left between them.